The source of this T cell receptor beta chain is a study of blood T cell repertoires in COVID-19. The assay was immunoSEQ multiplex PCR, and TCRdb's table has in-frame clones only and misses some. The sample consists of roughly 100,000 clones, around 88% of them appearing once. Sequencing used peripheral blood. This clonotype was sampled from an elderly man with acute or convalescent COVID-19.

CDR3 nucleotides: TGTGCCAGCAGTGGAGGGCCAGATACGCAGTATTTT. This translates into CASSGGPDTQYF. The chain recombines TRBV25-1 with TRBJ2-3; D possibly corresponds to TRBD2 (5 bases). The CDR3 has 12 amino acids. Per the germline V gene, CDR1 is MGHDK and CDR2 is SYGVNS. The V and J ends lost 4 bases and 4 bases respectively, with 6 bases between them.